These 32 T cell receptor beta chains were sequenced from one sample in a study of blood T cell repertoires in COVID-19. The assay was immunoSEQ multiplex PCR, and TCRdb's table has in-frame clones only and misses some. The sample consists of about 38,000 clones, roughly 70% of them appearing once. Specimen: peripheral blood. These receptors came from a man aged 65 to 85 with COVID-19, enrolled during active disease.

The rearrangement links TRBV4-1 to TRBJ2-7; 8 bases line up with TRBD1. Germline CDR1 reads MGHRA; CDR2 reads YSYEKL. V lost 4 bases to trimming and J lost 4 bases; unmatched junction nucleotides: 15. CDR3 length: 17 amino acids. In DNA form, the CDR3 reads TGCGCCAGCAGCCCCCAATTGGGACAGGCCGAGCTGTACGAGCAGTACTTC. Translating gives CASSPQLGQAELYEQYF.

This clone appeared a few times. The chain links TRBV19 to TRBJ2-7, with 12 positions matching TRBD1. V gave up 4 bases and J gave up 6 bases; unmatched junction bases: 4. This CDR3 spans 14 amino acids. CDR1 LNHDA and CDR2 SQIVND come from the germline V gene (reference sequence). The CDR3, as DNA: TGTGCCAGTAGTAGGGGACAGGGGGCCTCCGAGCAGTACTTC. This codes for CASSRGQGASEQYF.

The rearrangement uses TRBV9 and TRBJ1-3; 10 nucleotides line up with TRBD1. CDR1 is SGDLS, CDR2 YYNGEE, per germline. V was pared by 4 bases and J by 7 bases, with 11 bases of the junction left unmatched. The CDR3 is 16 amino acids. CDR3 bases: TGTGCCAGCAGCCCATCCCCCGGGACAGGGGCCAACACCATATATTTT. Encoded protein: CASSPSPGTGANTIYF.

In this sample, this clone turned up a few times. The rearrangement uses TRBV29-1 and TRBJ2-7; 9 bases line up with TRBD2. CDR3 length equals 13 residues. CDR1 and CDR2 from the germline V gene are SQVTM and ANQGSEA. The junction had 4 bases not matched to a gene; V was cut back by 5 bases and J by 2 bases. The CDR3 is CSVRASGTYEQYF. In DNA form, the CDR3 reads TGCAGCGTTAGGGCTAGCGGGACCTACGAGCAGTACTTC.

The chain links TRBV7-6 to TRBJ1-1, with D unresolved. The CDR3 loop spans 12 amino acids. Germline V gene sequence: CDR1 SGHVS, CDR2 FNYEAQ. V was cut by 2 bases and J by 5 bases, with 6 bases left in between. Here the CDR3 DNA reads TGTGCCAGCAGCTTACCAGGAACTGAAGCTTTCTTT. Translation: CASSLPGTEAFF. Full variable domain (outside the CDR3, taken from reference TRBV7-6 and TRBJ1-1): GAGVSQSPRYKVTKRGQDVALRCDPISGHVSLYWYRQALGQGPEFLTYFNYEAQQDKSGLPNDRFSAERPEGSISTLTIQRTEQRDSAMYRCASSLPGTEAFFGQGTRLTVV.

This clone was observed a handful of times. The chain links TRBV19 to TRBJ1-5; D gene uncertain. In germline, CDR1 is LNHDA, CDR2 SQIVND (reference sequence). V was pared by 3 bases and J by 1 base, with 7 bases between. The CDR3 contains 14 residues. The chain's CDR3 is CASSMTPSNQPQHF. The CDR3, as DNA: TGTGCCAGTAGTATGACACCCAGCAATCAGCCCCAGCATTTT.

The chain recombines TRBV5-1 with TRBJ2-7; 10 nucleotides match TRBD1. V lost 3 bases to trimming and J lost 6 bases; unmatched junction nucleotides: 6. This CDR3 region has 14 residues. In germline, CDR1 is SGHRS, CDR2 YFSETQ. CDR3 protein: CASSSSGQGSEQYF. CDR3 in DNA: TGCGCCAGCAGCTCCTCGGGACAGGGGTCCGAGCAGTACTTC.

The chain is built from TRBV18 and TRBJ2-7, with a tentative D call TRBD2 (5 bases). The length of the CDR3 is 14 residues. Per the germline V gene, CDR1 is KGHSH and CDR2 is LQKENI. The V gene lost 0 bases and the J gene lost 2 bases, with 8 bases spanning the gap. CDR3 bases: TGTGCCAGCTCACCACCTAGCGAAGCCTACGAGCAGTACTTC. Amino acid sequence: CASSPPSEAYEQYF.

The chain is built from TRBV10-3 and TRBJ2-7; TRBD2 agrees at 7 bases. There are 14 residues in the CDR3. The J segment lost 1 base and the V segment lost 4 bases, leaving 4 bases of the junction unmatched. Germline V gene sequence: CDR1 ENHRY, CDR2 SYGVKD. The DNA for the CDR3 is TGTGCCATCAGTGCAACGGGGGGTTCCTACGAGCAGTACTTC. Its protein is CAISATGGSYEQYF.

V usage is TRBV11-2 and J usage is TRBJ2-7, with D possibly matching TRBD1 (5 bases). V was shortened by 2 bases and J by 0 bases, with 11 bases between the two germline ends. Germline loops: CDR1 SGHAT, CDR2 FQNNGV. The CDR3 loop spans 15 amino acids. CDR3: CASSLTDSLSYEQYF. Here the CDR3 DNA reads TGTGCCAGCAGCTTAACAGACAGCCTCTCCTACGAGCAGTACTTC.

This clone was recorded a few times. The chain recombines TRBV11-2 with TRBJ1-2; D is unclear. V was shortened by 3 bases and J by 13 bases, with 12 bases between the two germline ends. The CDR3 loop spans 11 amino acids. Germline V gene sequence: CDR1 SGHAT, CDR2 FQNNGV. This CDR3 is CASSFTLGSTF. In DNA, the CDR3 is TGTGCCAGCAGCTTCACTCTGGGGAGCACCTTC.

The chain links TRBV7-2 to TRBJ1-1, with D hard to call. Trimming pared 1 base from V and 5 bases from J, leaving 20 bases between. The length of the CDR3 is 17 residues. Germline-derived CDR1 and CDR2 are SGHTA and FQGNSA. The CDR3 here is CASSLEGYGITGTEAFF. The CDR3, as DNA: TGTGCCAGCAGCTTAGAGGGATACGGGATAACGGGGACTGAAGCTTTCTTT.

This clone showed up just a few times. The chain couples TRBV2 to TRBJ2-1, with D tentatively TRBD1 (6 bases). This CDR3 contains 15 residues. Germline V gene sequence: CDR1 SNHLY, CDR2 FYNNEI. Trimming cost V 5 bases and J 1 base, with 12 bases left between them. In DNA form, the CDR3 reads TGTGCCAGCAGTCACAGGGATAGGTCCTACAATGAGCAGTTCTTC. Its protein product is CASSHRDRSYNEQFF.

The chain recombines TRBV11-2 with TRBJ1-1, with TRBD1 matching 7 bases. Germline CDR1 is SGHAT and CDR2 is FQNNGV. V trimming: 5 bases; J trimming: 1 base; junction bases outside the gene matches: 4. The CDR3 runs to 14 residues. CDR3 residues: CASSKGAANTEAFF. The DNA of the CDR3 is TGTGCCAGCAGCAAGGGGGCAGCGAACACTGAAGCTTTCTTT.

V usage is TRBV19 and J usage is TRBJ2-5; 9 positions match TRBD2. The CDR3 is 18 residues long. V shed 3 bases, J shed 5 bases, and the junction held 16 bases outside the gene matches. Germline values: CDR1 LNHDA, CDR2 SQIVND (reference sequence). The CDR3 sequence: CASSIPPGAGGLWETQYF. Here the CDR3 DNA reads TGTGCCAGTAGTATTCCTCCCGGGGCGGGAGGGCTTTGGGAGACCCAGTACTTC.

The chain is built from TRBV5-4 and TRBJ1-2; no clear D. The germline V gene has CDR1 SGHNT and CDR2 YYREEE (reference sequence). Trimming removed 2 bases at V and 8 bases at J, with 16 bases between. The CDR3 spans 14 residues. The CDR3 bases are TGTGCCAGCAGCTTCGGAGCCGCAATTGAAGGCTACACCTTC. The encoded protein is CASSFGAAIEGYTF.

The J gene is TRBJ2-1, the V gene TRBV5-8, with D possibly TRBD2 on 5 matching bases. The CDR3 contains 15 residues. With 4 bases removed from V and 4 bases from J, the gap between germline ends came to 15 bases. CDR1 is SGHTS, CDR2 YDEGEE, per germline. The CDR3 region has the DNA TGTGCCAGCAGCCGGGCCGGTTCGGGGTACAATGAGCAGTTCTTC. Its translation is CASSRAGSGYNEQFF.

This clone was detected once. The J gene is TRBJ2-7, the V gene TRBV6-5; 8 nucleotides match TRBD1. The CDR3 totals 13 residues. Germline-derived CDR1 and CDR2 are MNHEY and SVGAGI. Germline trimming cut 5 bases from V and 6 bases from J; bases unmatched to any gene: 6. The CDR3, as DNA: TGTGCCAGCAGTCCGAGGACAGGGCTCGAGCAGTACTTC. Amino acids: CASSPRTGLEQYF.

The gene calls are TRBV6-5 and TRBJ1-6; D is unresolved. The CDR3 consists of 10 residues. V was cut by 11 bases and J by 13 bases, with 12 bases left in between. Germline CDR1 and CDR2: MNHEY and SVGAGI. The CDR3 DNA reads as TGTGCCGGTCCTTTGGGCCCCCTCCACTTT. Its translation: CAGPLGPLHF.

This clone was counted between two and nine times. This CDR3 reads CASSTGGLYEQYF. In DNA form, the CDR3 reads TGTGCCAGCAGTACAGGGGGCTTGTACGAGCAGTACTTC. The J gene is TRBJ2-7, the V gene TRBV12-3 or TRBV12-4, with 9 nucleotides matching TRBD1. J was trimmed by 4 bases and V by 5 bases; bases with no gene match: 3. The CDR3 covers 13 residues.

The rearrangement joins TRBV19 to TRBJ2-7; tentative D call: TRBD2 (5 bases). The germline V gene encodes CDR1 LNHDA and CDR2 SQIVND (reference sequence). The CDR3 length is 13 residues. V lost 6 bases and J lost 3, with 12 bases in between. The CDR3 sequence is CASSLDSYYEQYF. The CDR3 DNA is TGTGCCAGTAGCCTGGACTCGTACTACGAGCAGTACTTC.

CDR3 protein: CASSKGQGYTGELFF. The CDR3 DNA follows: TGTGCCAGTAGTAAAGGACAGGGGTACACCGGGGAGCTGTTTTTT. The gene calls are TRBV19 and TRBJ2-2, with 9 bases matching TRBD1. V was pared by 4 bases and J by 3 bases, with 3 bases of the junction left unmatched. The CDR3 sequence is 15 residues long. Per the germline V gene, CDR1 is LNHDA and CDR2 is SQIVND (reference sequence).

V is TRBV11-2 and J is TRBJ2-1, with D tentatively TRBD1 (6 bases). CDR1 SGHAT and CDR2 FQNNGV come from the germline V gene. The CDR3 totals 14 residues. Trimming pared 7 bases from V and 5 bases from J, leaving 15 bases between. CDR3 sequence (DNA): TGTGCCAGCACCCTGGACGGGACACACAATGAGCAGTTCTTC. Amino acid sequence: CASTLDGTHNEQFF.

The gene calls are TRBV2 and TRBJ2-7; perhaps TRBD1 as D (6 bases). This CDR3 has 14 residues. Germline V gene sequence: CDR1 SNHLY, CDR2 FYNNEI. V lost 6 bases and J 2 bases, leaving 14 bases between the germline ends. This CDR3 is CASRPGHPPYEQYF. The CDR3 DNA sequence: TGTGCCAGCAGACCGGGACACCCCCCCTACGAGCAGTACTTC.

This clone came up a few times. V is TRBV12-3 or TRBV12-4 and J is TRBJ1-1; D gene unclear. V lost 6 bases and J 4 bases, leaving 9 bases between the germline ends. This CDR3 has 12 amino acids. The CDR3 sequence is CASRDAGTEAFF. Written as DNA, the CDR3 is TGTGCCAGCAGGGACGCGGGCACTGAAGCTTTCTTT.

In nucleotides, the CDR3 is TGTGCCAGCACCGAGCCGGGGTTAGCAGGCTACACCTTC. Translating gives CASTEPGLAGYTF. V gene TRBV6-5 combines with J gene TRBJ1-2; D remains unclear. The CDR3 has 13 residues. Looked up from germline, CDR1 is MNHEY and CDR2 is SVGAGI. Trimming shortened V by 7 bases and J by 8 bases, and 17 bases separated the two germline ends.

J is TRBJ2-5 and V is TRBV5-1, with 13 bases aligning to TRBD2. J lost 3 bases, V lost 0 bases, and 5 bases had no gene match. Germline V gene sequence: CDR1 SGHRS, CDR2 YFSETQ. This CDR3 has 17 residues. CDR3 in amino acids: CASSLAQGLAGKETQYF. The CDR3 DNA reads TGCGCCAGCAGCTTGGCACAGGGACTAGCGGGAAAAGAGACCCAGTACTTC.

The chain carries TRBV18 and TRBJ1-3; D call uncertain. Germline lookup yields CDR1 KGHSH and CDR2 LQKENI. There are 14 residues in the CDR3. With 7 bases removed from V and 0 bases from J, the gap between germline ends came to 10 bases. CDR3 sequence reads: CASFLGSSGNTIYF. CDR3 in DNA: TGTGCCAGCTTTCTAGGGAGCTCTGGAAACACCATATATTTT.

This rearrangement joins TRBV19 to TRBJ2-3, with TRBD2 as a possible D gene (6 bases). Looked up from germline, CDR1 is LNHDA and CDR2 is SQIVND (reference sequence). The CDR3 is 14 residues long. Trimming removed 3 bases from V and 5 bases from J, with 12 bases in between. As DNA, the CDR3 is TGTGCCAGTAGTATGGGTAGGGGAGGAGATACGCAGTATTTT. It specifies CASSMGRGGDTQYF.

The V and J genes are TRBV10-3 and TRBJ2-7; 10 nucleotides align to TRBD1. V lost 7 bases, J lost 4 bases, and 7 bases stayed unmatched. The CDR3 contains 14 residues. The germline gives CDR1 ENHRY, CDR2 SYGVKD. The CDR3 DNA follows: TGTGCCATCACCCCGGGACAGGGGAATTACGAGCAGTACTTC. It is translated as CAITPGQGNYEQYF.

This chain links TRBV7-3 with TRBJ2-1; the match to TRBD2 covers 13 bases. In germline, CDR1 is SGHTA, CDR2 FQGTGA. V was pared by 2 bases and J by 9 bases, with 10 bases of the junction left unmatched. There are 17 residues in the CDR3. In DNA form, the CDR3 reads TGTGCCAGCAGCTTAGCCACTAGCGGGGGGGCCGGGAGTGAGCAGTTCTTC. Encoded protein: CASSLATSGGAGSEQFF.

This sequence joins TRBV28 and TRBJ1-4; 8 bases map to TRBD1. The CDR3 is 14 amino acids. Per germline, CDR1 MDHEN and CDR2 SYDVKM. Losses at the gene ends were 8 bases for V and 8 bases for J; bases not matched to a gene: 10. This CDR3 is CASGTDRDREKLFF. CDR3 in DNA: TGTGCCAGCGGAACGGACAGGGATCGCGAAAAACTGTTTTTT.